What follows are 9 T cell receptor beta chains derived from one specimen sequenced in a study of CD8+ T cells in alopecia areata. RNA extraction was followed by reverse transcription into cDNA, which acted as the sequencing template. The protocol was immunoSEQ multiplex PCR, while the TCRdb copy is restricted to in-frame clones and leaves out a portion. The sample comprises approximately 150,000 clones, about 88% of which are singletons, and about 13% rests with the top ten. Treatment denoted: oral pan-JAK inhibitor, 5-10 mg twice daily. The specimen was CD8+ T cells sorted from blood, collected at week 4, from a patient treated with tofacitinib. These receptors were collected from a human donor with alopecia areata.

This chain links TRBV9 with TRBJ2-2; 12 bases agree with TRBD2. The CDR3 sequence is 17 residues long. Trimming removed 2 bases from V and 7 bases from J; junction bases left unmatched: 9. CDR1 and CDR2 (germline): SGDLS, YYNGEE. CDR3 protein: CASSVHRTSGNDGELFF. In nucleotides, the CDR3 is TGTGCCAGCAGCGTTCATAGGACTAGCGGGAATGACGGGGAGCTGTTTTTT.

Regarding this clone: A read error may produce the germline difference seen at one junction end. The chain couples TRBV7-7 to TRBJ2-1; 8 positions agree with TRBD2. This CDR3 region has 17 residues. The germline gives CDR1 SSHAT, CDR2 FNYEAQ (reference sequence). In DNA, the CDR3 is TGTGCTAGCAGCTTAGCGGTTACGGGAGGGCAAGGGAATGAGCAGTTCTTC. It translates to CASSLAVTGGQGNEQFF.

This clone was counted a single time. CDR3 sequence: CASSLGAQGEQYF. CDR3 sequence (DNA): TGTGCCAGCAGCTTAGGGGCCCAAGGAGAGCAGTACTTC. The chain has TRBV7-9 and TRBJ2-7; no clear D. Germline assignment: CDR1 SEHNR and CDR2 FQNEAQ (reference sequence). The CDR3 spans 13 residues. With 1 base removed from V and 7 bases from J, the gap between germline ends came to 11 bases.

CDR3 in DNA: TGTGCCAGCAGCTTAGTTTTAATTGGAGAGGGTGGAGAGACCCAGTACTTC. Translating gives CASSLVLIGEGGETQYF. The rearrangement joins TRBV7-2 to TRBJ2-5, with D possibly being TRBD2 (5 bases). This CDR3 is 17 amino acids long. Trimming cost V 1 base and J 4 bases, with 19 bases left between them. CDR1 and CDR2 from the germline V gene are SGHTA and FQGNSA.

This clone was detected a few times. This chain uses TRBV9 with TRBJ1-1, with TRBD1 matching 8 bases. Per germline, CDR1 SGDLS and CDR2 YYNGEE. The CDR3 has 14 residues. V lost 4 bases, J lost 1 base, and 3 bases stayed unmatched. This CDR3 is CASSLGTGNTEAFF. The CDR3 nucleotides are TGTGCCAGCAGCCTAGGGACAGGGAACACTGAAGCTTTCTTT.

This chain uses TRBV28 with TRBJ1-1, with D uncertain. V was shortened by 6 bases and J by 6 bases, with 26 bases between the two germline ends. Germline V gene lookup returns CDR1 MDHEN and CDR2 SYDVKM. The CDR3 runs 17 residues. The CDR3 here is CASSQTVGDWSHAEAFF. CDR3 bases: TGTGCCAGCAGCCAAACCGTCGGGGATTGGTCACACGCTGAAGCTTTCTTT. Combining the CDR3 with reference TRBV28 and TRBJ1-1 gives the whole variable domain DVKVTQSSRYLVKRTGEKVFLECVQDMDHENMFWYRQDPGLGLRLIYFSYDVKMKEKGDIPEGYSVSREKKERFSLILESASTNQTSMYLCASSQTVGDWSHAEAFFGQGTRLTVV.

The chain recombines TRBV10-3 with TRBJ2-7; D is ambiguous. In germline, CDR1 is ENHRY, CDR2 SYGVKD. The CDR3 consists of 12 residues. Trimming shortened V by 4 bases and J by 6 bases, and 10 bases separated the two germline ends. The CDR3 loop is CAISASLGEQYF. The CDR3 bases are TGTGCCATCAGTGCGAGCCTAGGCGAGCAGTACTTC.

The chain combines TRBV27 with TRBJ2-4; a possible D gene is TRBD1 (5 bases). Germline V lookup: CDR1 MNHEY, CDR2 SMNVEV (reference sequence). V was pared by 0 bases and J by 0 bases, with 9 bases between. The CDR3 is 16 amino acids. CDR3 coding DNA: TGTGCCAGCAGTTTATCGGCAGGGCTAGCCAAAAACATTCAGTACTTC. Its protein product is CASSLSAGLAKNIQYF.

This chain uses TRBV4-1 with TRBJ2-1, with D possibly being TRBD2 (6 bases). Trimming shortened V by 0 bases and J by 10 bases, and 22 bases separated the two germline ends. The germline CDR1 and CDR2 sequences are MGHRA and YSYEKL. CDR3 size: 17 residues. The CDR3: CASSQETGTPTLGEQFF. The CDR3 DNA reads TGCGCCAGCAGCCAAGAGACCGGGACTCCGACTTTAGGGGAGCAGTTCTTC.